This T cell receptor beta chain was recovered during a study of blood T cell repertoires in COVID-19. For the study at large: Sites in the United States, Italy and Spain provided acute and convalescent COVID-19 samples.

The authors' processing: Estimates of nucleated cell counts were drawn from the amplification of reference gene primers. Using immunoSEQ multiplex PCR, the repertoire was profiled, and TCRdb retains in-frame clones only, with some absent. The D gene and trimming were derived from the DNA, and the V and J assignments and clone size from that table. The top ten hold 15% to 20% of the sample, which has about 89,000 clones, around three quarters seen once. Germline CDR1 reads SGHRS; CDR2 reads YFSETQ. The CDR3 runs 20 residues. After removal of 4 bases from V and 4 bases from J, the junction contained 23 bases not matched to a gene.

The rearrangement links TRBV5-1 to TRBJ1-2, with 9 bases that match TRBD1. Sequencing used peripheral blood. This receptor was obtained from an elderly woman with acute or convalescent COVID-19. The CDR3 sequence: CASSQVSSWTGASSLYGYTF. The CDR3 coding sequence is TGCGCCAGCAGCCAGGTTTCTTCCTGGACAGGGGCCTCAAGCCTCTATGGCTACACCTTC.